The rows below give T cell receptor beta chains drawn from one sample of a study of shared clonotypes between healthy human individuals. TCRdb keeps only in-frame clones here, not all; method: immunoSEQ multiplex PCR. The sample lists roughly 500,000 clones, roughly 80% seen once, with 12% in the top ten. Sequencing was carried out using PBMCs. The source of these receptors is a woman in her 40s in good health. Some clones in this sample may be carry-over from other donors' samples. The CDR3 runs from the conserved cysteine through the conserved F or W. D genes are given only for firm matches. Expanded clones are given a class, and other clones once, few, many or no size at all.

j_call,v_call,clone_size,d_call,cdr3_nt,cdr3_aa
TRBJ1-1,TRBV28,NA,NA,TGTGCCAGCAGTTCCTCATTGGGGGTGTGGGACACTGAAGCTTTCTTT,CASSSSLGVWDTEAFF
TRBJ1-1,TRBV5-1,many,NA,TGCGCCAGCCGCCGGTCGGGACGGGAGAACACTGAAGCTTTCTTT,CASRRSGRENTEAFF
TRBJ2-7,TRBV5-1,NA,NA,TGCGCCAGCAGCTTGGAATGGGGACGGAACTTC,CASSLEWGRNF
TRBJ2-7,TRBV6-4,NA,NA,TGTGCCAGCAGTCCTTTCGGACAGAGCAGCTCCTACGAGCAGTACTTC,CASSPFGQSSSYEQYF
TRBJ1-2,TRBV20-1,NA,NA,TGCAGTGCTACGGGTGACTATGGCTACACCTTC,CSATGDYGYTF
TRBJ1-1,TRBV28,NA,NA,TGTGCCAGCAGTTTTGGTTCGGGACGATTGAACACTGAAGCTTTCTTT,CASSFGSGRLNTEAFF
TRBJ1-2,TRBV10-3,NA,NA,TGTGCCAGCAGTCCTTCTCCCAACTATGGCTACACCTTC,CASSPSPNYGYTF
TRBJ1-3,TRBV28,NA,NA,TGTGCCAACACATCAAGCGGGGACACCATATATTTT,CANTSSGDTIYF
TRBJ2-7,TRBV9,NA,NA,TGTGCCAGCAGCGTAGGACAGGACCTCTCCGAGCAGTACTTC,CASSVGQDLSEQYF
TRBJ1-5,TRBV28,NA,NA,TGTGCCAGCATTGGGAGTTTCGGGGGAGTGAGCAATCAGCCCCAGCATTTT,CASIGSFGGVSNQPQHF
TRBJ2-2,TRBV7-9,NA,TRBD1,TGTGCCAGCAGCTTAGCCGGGACAGACAACACCGGGGAGCTGTTTTTT,CASSLAGTDNTGELFF
TRBJ2-7,TRBV27,NA,TRBD2,TGTGCCAGCAGTGGGGGACTAGCAGTTTACGAGCAGTACTTC,CASSGGLAVYEQYF
TRBJ1-2,TRBV27,NA,TRBD1,TGTGCCAGCAGGAGGACAGGGGGCGTCGGCTACACCTTC,CASRRTGGVGYTF
TRBJ1-1,TRBV29-1,NA,NA,TGCAGCGTTGGGCCAGATACGAACACTGAAGCTTTCTTT,CSVGPDTNTEAFF
TRBJ2-3,TRBV28,NA,TRBD2,TGTGCCAGCCCCCCTAGCGGGAATACCCCAGATACGCAGTATTTT,CASPPSGNTPDTQYF
TRBJ2-5,TRBV2,NA,TRBD2,TGTGCCAGCAACTTAGACAGGCGGGGGGGAAAGACCCAGTACTTC,CASNLDRRGGKTQYF
TRBJ1-5,TRBV27,NA,TRBD1,TGTGCCAGCGGGACAGCTCCCCAGCCCCAGCATTTT,CASGTAPQPQHF
TRBJ1-5,TRBV19,NA,TRBD1,TGTGCCAGTAGTTTCCCGACAGGGCATTTGATCGCGCCCCAGCATTTT,CASSFPTGHLIAPQHF
TRBJ2-7,TRBV25-1,NA,TRBD2,TGTGCCAGCAGTGACGTGACTAGCGGGAGATTCTACGAGCAGTACTTC,CASSDVTSGRFYEQYF
TRBJ2-1,TRBV28,NA,TRBD2,TGTGCCAGCAGTCAACCTGGACTAGCGGGATTGTACAATGAGCAGTTCTTC,CASSQPGLAGLYNEQFF
TRBJ2-3,TRBV2,once,TRBD2,TGTGCCAGCAGTAGACTAGCGGGAGTGGATACGCAGTATTTT,CASSRLAGVDTQYF
TRBJ2-3,TRBV4-3,NA,NA,TGCGCCAGCAGCCAGCAGGGAATAACTAGCACAGATACGCAGTATTTT,CASSQQGITSTDTQYF
TRBJ2-1,TRBV18,NA,TRBD2,TGTGCCAGCTCACGGGTACTAGCGGGAGGGCCAGAGTCCTACAATGAGCAGTTCTTC,CASSRVLAGGPESYNEQFF
TRBJ2-7,TRBV11-3,NA,NA,TGTGCCAGCAGCTACGCCCGGGACGGGATTTACGAGCAGTACTTC,CASSYARDGIYEQYF
TRBJ2-7,TRBV18,NA,TRBD1,TGTGCCAGCTCACCACGGTTGGACAGGATCGTCGTGAACGAGCAGTACTTC,CASSPRLDRIVVNEQYF
TRBJ2-1,TRBV5-6,NA,NA,TGTGCCAGCAGCCTAAATACCTACAATGAGCAGTTCTTC,CASSLNTYNEQFF
TRBJ1-4,TRBV28,NA,NA,TGTGCCAGCAGTTTCCCCTATGGGGTCCCCTCAACTAATGAAAAACTGTTTTTT,CASSFPYGVPSTNEKLFF
TRBJ2-5,TRBV7-9,NA,NA,TGTGCCAGCAGCTTCGTCGGGGAGACCCAGTACTTC,CASSFVGETQYF
TRBJ2-3,TRBV5-1,NA,NA,TGCGCCAGCAGGCACGGGTTGGGCGGGAGCACAGATACGCAGTATTTT,CASRHGLGGSTDTQYF
TRBJ2-5,TRBV7-2,NA,TRBD2,TGTGCCAGCAGCTTAGGGACTAGCGGGAGGACCGCAGGGACCCAGTACTTC,CASSLGTSGRTAGTQYF
TRBJ2-1,TRBV7-9,many,NA,TGTGCCAGCAGCCCGCAATTTGATACTAGGAGGAATGAGCAGTTCTTC,CASSPQFDTRRNEQFF
TRBJ2-5,TRBV27,NA,NA,TGTGCCAGCAGATTACAGGGGAGGGAGACCCAGTACTTC,CASRLQGRETQYF
TRBJ2-7,TRBV6-5,once,TRBD2,TGTGCCAGCGTACCTAGCGGGAAAAGATCCCACGAGCAGTACTTC,CASVPSGKRSHEQYF